This TCR beta chain is drawn from a study of T cell responses to AZD1222 COVID-19 vaccine. Whole-study findings and limits: A rise in Spike-specific TCR breadth and depth followed two AZD1222 doses. The number of AZD1222 recipients seropositive at baseline was only five to seven. White British people made up most donors, females outnumbered males, and clonal diversity was possibly underestimated. Dominant CD4 TCR responses targeted spike regions 160-218 and 743-854.

Some clones are missing from TCRdb's copy, which holds only in-frame ones; the method was immunoSEQ multiplex PCR. This table has about 94,000 clones, 85% to 90% appearing once. Losses at the gene ends were 3 bases for V and 5 bases for J; bases not matched to a gene: 5. Germline CDR1 reads SGDLS; CDR2 reads YYNGEE. CDR3 size: 14 residues. To note about this clone: The antigen is unknown.

The gene calls are TRBV9 and TRBJ2-5; 9 nucleotides match TRBD1. The sample here was peripheral blood, taken 28 days after the second AZD1222 dose. This TCR was recovered from an adult who received the AZD1222 COVID-19 vaccine. The CDR3 region is CASSGTGEWETQYF. The CDR3 DNA follows: TGTGCCAGCAGCGGGACAGGGGAGTGGGAGACCCAGTACTTC.